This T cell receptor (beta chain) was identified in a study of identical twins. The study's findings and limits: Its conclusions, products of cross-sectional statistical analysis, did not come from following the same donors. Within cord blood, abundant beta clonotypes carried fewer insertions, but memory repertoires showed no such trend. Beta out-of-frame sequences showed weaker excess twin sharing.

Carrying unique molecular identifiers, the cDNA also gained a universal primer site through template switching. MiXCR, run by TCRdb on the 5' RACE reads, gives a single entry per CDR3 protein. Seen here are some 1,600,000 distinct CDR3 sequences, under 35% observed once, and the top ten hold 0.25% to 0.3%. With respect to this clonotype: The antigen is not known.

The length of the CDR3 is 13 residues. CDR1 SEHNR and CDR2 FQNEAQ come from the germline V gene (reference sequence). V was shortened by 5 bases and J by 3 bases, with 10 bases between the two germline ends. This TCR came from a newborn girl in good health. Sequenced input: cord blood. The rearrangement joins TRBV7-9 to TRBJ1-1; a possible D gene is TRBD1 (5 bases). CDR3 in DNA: TGTGCCAGCAGCGTCACCAGGGACACTGAAGCTTTCTTT. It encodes CASSVTRDTEAFF.